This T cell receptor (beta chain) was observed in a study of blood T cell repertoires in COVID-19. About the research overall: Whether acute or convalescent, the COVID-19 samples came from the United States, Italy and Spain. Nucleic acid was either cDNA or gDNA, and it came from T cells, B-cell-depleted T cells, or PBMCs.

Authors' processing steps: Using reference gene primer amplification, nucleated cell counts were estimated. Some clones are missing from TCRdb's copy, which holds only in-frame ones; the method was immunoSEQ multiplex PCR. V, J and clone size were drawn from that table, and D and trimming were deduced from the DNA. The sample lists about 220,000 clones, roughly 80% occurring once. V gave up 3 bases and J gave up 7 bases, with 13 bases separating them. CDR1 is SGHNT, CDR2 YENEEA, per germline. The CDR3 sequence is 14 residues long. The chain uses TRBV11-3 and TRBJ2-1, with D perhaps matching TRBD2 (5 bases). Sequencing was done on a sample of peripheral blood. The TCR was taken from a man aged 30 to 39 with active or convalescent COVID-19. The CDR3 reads CASSFIRTGNEQFF. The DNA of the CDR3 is TGTGCCAGCAGCTTCATCAGAACGGGGAATGAGCAGTTCTTC.